This TCR beta chain was captured by sequencing in a study of T-cell reconstitution after alpha-beta-depleted transplantation in children. Researchers prepared the TCRbeta library using unique molecular identifiers, the study reports. TCRdb re-called the PCR reads through MiXCR, storing one row per CDR3 protein. In the table there are a few hundred thousand distinct CDR3 sequences, around 13% of which are singletons. This clonotype turned up a few times. Its antigen is unidentified. Germline CDR1 SGHVS, CDR2 FQNEAQ. V lost 5 bases to trimming and J lost 5 bases; unmatched junction nucleotides: 13. CDR3 length: 17 residues. Study-level points and caveats: Newly made T cells mostly supplied T-cell counts and diversity one year after transplant. Some patients' high day-60 TCRbeta diversity was traced to surviving recipient T cells and thymic progenitors. The origin of alpha-beta T cells about two months after transplant was reportedly several hundred expanded graft clones.

V and J are TRBV7-8 and TRBJ2-7; TRBD2 agrees at 12 bases. The TCR was taken from a male patient between 5 and 17 years old who had a stem cell transplant for acute myeloid leukemia, so the T cells may come from the graft donor. The sample here was PBMCs, mostly from graft donor cells, taken 360 days after TCRalphabeta/CD19-depleted stem cell transplant. In DNA form, the CDR3 reads TGTGCCAGCAGCCCAAGTTCAGGACTAGCGGGACAGCACGAGCAGTACTTC. Protein product: CASSPSSGLAGQHEQYF. Supplemented by reference TRBV7-8 and TRBJ2-7, the full variable domain reads GAGVSQSPRYKVAKRGQDVALRCDPISGHVSLFWYQQALGQGPEFLTYFQNEAQLDKSGLPSDRFFAERPEGSVSTLKIQRTQQEDSAVYLCASSPSSGLAGQHEQYFGPGTRLTVT.